The rows below give T cell receptor beta chains drawn from one sample of a study of response to subunit inactivated influenza vaccine. TCRdb re-called the RT-PCR reads through MiXCR, storing one row per CDR3 protein. The table has 500,000 to 600,000 distinct CDR3 sequences, roughly 12% seen once. The sample was also linked to a second study, of T cells expressing NK-cell markers.

The sequenced sample was PBMCs from blood, obtained on the day of vaccination. These receptors were taken from a man aged 45-65 years who received an inactivated influenza vaccine. CDR3s include the opening cysteine and the closing phenylalanine or tryptophan. Each record gives: J gene, V gene, clone size, D gene, CDR3 DNA, CDR3 protein. A D gene is named only where the DNA matches it firmly. Rows give clone size only sometimes, using once, few, many, or a class for an expanded clone.

J gene: TRBJ1-1; V gene: TRBV25-1; clone size: NA; D gene: NA; CDR3 DNA: TGTGCCAGCAGTGATTCCACTGAAGCTTTCTTT; CDR3 protein: CASSDSTEAFF
J gene: TRBJ2-1; V gene: TRBV15; clone size: few; D gene: NA; CDR3 DNA: TGTGCCACCAGCAGAGGAGGGGGGGCCTCGTTCAATGAGCAGTTCTTC; CDR3 protein: CATSRGGGASFNEQFF
J gene: TRBJ2-1; V gene: TRBV29-1; clone size: many; D gene: NA; CDR3 DNA: TGCAGCGTAAGAGGGGTAGTCAATGAGCAGTTCTTC; CDR3 protein: CSVRGVVNEQFF
J gene: TRBJ2-2; V gene: TRBV29-1; clone size: many; D gene: TRBD1; CDR3 DNA: TGCAGCGCTCTATCGGGACAGGGAACCGGGGAGCTGTTTTTT; CDR3 protein: CSALSGQGTGELFF
J gene: TRBJ1-5; V gene: TRBV4-2; clone size: few; D gene: TRBD1; CDR3 DNA: TGTGCCAGCAGCCAAGGGGGGTACGGGACAGGGGATCAGCCCCAGCATTTT; CDR3 protein: CASSQGGYGTGDQPQHF
J gene: TRBJ2-5; V gene: TRBV5-6; clone size: few; D gene: NA; CDR3 DNA: TGTGCCAGCAGCTTCCTGGGGCCGGAGACCCAGTACTTC; CDR3 protein: CASSFLGPETQYF
J gene: TRBJ2-2; V gene: TRBV6-1; clone size: NA; D gene: TRBD2; CDR3 DNA: TGTGCCAGCAACGGACTAGCGGCCACCACCACCGGGGAGCTGTTTTTT; CDR3 protein: CASNGLAATTTGELFF
J gene: TRBJ2-1; V gene: TRBV5-1; clone size: many; D gene: NA; CDR3 DNA: TGCGCCAGCAGCTTGGGCAGGGAGGTTCCCTACAATGAGCAGTTCTTC; CDR3 protein: CASSLGREVPYNEQFF
J gene: TRBJ2-7; V gene: TRBV5-1; clone size: NA; D gene: TRBD1; CDR3 DNA: TGCGCCAGCAGCTTGGTTGGGACAGGGGCCCACGAGCAGTACTTC; CDR3 protein: CASSLVGTGAHEQYF
J gene: TRBJ2-3; V gene: TRBV28; clone size: NA; D gene: NA; CDR3 DNA: TGTGCCAGCAGTTTAATAAGGTGGGGAGCAGATACGCAGTATTTT; CDR3 protein: CASSLIRWGADTQYF
J gene: TRBJ2-3; V gene: TRBV4-3; clone size: few; D gene: NA; CDR3 DNA: TGCGCCAGCAGCCAAGATGGGATTGAAAGCACAGATACGCAGTATTTT; CDR3 protein: CASSQDGIESTDTQYF
J gene: TRBJ2-1; V gene: TRBV20-1; clone size: NA; D gene: NA; CDR3 DNA: TGCAGTGCCCCACGGCAGGGGGGTAATGAGCAGTTCTTC; CDR3 protein: CSAPRQGGNEQFF
J gene: TRBJ2-5; V gene: TRBV6-1; clone size: few; D gene: TRBD2; CDR3 DNA: TGTGCCAGCAGCAATGGACTAGCGGGGGTCCTCCAAGAGACCCAGTACTTC; CDR3 protein: CASSNGLAGVLQETQYF
J gene: TRBJ2-7; V gene: TRBV7-2; clone size: few; D gene: NA; CDR3 DNA: TGTGCCAGCAGCTTAGGCGGTAAAGGGAGGTACGAGCAGTACTTC; CDR3 protein: CASSLGGKGRYEQYF
J gene: TRBJ2-7; V gene: TRBV29-1; clone size: few; D gene: NA; CDR3 DNA: TGCAGCGTTGCGTCAGGACTTATACCTAACGAGCAGTACTTC; CDR3 protein: CSVASGLIPNEQYF
J gene: TRBJ2-7; V gene: TRBV5-1; clone size: few; D gene: TRBD2; CDR3 DNA: TGCGCCAGCAGCACTAGCGGGGGGCTCAACGAGCAGTACTTC; CDR3 protein: CASSTSGGLNEQYF
J gene: TRBJ2-1; V gene: TRBV18; clone size: NA; D gene: NA; CDR3 DNA: TGTGCCAGCTCACCACCTCCCCCCCGGGGCACCTACAATGAGCAGTTCTTC; CDR3 protein: CASSPPPPRGTYNEQFF
J gene: TRBJ2-2; V gene: TRBV7-9; clone size: NA; D gene: NA; CDR3 DNA: TGTGCCAGCAGCTCCTTCGTGGGCGCGAACACCGGGGAGCTGTTTTTT; CDR3 protein: CASSSFVGANTGELFF
J gene: TRBJ1-1; V gene: TRBV20-1; clone size: NA; D gene: NA; CDR3 DNA: TGCAGTGCAACACAGTCTTACACTGAAGCTTTCTTT; CDR3 protein: CSATQSYTEAFF
J gene: TRBJ2-7; V gene: TRBV6-2/TRBV6-3; clone size: few; D gene: TRBD2; CDR3 DNA: TGTGCCAGCAGCCAAACTAGCGGGGGACCCTACGAGCAGTACTTC; CDR3 protein: CASSQTSGGPYEQYF